The source of this T cell receptor beta chain is a study of OX40 agonist ivuxolimab in advanced cancers. Looking at the study overall: A history of anti-PD-1, anti-PD-L1 or anti-CTLA-4 therapy was acceptable, and approximately 40% had some.

Assay: immunoSEQ multiplex PCR; the TCRdb copy retains only in-frame clones and omits some. The data show tens of thousands of clones, with more than 85% seen just once and around 0.73% held by the top ten. This clone was detected a few times. The receptor was derived from an adult with an advanced solid tumor such as melanoma, head and neck, liver or kidney cancer. The specimen was CD4+ or CD8+ T cells sorted from blood, collected in a trial of the OX40 agonist ivuxolimab.

For the CDR3, the DNA is TGTGCCAGCAGTGTGGGACGGACGAACACTGAAGCTTTCTTT. It yields the protein CASSVGRTNTEAFF. This rearrangement joins TRBV6-1 to TRBJ1-1; a possible D gene is TRBD1 (5 bases). The CDR3 runs 14 residues. V gave up 4 bases and J gave up 1 base, with 10 bases separating them. Germline values: CDR1 MNHNS, CDR2 SASEGT.